This T cell receptor beta chain emerged from a study of cytomegalovirus exposure and HLA in healthy donors. Use of 60 Vbeta and 13 Jbeta primers characterized the PCR. Data came from immunoSEQ multiplex PCR; TCRdb stores just in-frame clones and leaves some out. In the table there are around 140,000 clones, about 80% of which are singletons. V dropped 5 bases and J dropped 3 bases, with 17 bases sitting between them. The CDR3 loop spans 16 amino acids. Germline V gene sequence: CDR1 SGHTA, CDR2 FQGNSA. Concerning this clone itself: Its antigen is currently unknown.

Points from the study as a whole: The majority of CMV-associated TCR beta chains were reported as apparently HLA-restricted in a later analysis. One variant, a missense change in DCLRE1C, was linked in a later analysis to TCR beta V- and J-gene trimming.

The sequenced sample was PBMCs. The sequence came from a female donor in good health and CMV-seronegative. The V and J genes are TRBV7-2 and TRBJ2-4; no definite D call. The CDR3 nucleotides are TGTGCCAGCAGCCCTGTGTCCCTCCGGGTCAAAAACATTCAGTACTTC. It specifies CASSPVSLRVKNIQYF.